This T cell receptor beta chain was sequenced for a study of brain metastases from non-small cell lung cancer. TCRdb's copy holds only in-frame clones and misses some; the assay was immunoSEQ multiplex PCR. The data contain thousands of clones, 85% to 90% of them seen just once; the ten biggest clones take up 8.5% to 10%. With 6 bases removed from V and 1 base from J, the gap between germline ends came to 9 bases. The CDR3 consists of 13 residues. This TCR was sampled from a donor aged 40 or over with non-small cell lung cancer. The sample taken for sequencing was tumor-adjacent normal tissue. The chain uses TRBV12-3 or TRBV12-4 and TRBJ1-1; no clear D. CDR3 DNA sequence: TGTGCCAGCAGAGAACAGCCGAACACTGAAGCTTTCTTT. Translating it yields CASREQPNTEAFF.